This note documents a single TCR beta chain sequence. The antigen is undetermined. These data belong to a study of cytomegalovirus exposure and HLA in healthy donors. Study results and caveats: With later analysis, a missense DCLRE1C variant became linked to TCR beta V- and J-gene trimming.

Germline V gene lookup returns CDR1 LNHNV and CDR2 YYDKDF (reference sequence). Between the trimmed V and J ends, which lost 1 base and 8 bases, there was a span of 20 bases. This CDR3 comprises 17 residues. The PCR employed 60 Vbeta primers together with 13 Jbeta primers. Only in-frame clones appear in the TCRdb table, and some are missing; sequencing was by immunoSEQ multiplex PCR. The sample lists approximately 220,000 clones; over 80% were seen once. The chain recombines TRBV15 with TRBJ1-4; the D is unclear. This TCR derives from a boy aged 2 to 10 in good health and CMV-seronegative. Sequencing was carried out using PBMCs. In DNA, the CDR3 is TGTGCCACCAGCAGAGGCAGGTCCGATTTTTTTCTAGAAAAACTGTTTTTT. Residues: CATSRGRSDFFLEKLFF. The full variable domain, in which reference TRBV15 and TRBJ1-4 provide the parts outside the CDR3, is DAMVIQNPRYQVTQFGKPVTLSCSQTLNHNVMYWYQQKSSQAPKLLFHYYDKDFNNEADTPDNFQSRRPNTSFCFLDIRSPGLGDTAMYLCATSRGRSDFFLEKLFFGSGTQLSVL.